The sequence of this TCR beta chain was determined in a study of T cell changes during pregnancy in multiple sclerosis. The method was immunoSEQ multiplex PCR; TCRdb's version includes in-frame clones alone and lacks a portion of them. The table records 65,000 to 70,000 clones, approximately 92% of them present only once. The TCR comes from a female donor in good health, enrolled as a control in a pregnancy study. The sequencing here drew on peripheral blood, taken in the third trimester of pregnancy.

Here the CDR3 DNA reads TGTGCCAGCAGCTTAGTCACAGGGCTCACTGAAGCTTTCTTT. Translating it yields CASSLVTGLTEAFF. This chain uses TRBV11-2 with TRBJ1-1, with a weak D call TRBD1 (6 bases). Germline V gene sequence: CDR1 SGHAT, CDR2 FQNNGV. The CDR3 has 14 residues. V lost 1 base and J lost 4, with 10 bases in between.